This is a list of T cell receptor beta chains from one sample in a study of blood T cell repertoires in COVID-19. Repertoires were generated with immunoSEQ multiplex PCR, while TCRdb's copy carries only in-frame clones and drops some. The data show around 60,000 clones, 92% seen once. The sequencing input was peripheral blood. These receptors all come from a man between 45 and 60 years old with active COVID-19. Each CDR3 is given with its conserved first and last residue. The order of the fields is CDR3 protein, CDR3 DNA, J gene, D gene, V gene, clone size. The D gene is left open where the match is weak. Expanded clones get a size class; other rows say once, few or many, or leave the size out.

CDR3aa: CASSSLSGNTIYF; CDR3nt: TGTGCCAGCAGCTCCTTATCTGGAAACACCATATATTTT; j_gene: TRBJ1-3; d_gene: NA; v_gene: TRBV13; abundance: NA
CDR3aa: CASSFSQNTEAFF; CDR3nt: TGTGCCAGCAGCTTCAGTCAGAACACTGAAGCTTTCTTT; j_gene: TRBJ1-1; d_gene: NA; v_gene: TRBV7-2; abundance: NA
CDR3aa: CASSSGTSGGALDTQYF; CDR3nt: TGTGCCAGCAGCTCTGGAACTAGCGGGGGGGCCTTAGATACGCAGTATTTT; j_gene: TRBJ2-3; d_gene: TRBD2; v_gene: TRBV11-3; abundance: NA
CDR3aa: CASSLGTSGGYEQYF; CDR3nt: TGCGCCAGCAGCTTGGGGACTAGCGGGGGCTACGAGCAGTACTTC; j_gene: TRBJ2-7; d_gene: TRBD2; v_gene: TRBV5-1; abundance: NA
CDR3aa: CASSDIAGAGGYTF; CDR3nt: TGTGCCAGCAGCGATATTGCGGGGGCCGGTGGCTACACCTTC; j_gene: TRBJ1-2; d_gene: NA; v_gene: TRBV2; abundance: NA
CDR3aa: CASSLTSGRGGEQFF; CDR3nt: TGCGCCAGCAGCTTGACTAGCGGGAGAGGCGGTGAGCAGTTCTTC; j_gene: TRBJ2-1; d_gene: TRBD2; v_gene: TRBV5-1; abundance: NA
CDR3aa: CASSQEKAGAGANVLTF; CDR3nt: TGCGCCAGCAGCCAAGAAAAGGCAGGGGCTGGGGCCAACGTCCTGACTTTC; j_gene: TRBJ2-6; d_gene: NA; v_gene: TRBV4-3; abundance: NA
CDR3aa: CASSWRGTNEKLFF; CDR3nt: TGTGCCAGCAGCTGGAGGGGCACTAATGAAAAACTGTTTTTT; j_gene: TRBJ1-4; d_gene: NA; v_gene: TRBV7-2; abundance: NA
CDR3aa: CASSYSRGVTEAFF; CDR3nt: TGTGCCAGCAGTTACTCGCGGGGGGTAACTGAAGCTTTCTTT; j_gene: TRBJ1-1; d_gene: NA; v_gene: TRBV6-2/TRBV6-3; abundance: NA
CDR3aa: CASISLRGGSTGELFF; CDR3nt: TGTGCCAGCATCAGTTTAAGGGGGGGAAGCACCGGGGAGCTGTTTTTT; j_gene: TRBJ2-2; d_gene: NA; v_gene: TRBV27; abundance: NA
CDR3aa: CSVVLSLNEQFF; CDR3nt: TGCAGCGTTGTGCTTAGTTTGAATGAGCAGTTCTTC; j_gene: TRBJ2-1; d_gene: NA; v_gene: TRBV29-1; abundance: NA
CDR3aa: CASSQRGSSYEQYF; CDR3nt: TGTGCCAGCAGCCAAAGAGGATCGTCCTACGAGCAGTACTTC; j_gene: TRBJ2-7; d_gene: NA; v_gene: TRBV3-1/TRBV3-2; abundance: NA
CDR3aa: CASSGAEQIF; CDR3nt: TGCGCCAGCAGCGGGGCAGAACAAATTTTT; j_gene: TRBJ2-3; d_gene: NA; v_gene: TRBV5-1; abundance: NA
CDR3aa: CASSFSTGELFF; CDR3nt: TGTGCCAGCAGCTTCAGCACCGGGGAGCTGTTTTTT; j_gene: TRBJ2-2; d_gene: NA; v_gene: TRBV7-9; abundance: NA
CDR3aa: CASSFSGSGWGYTF; CDR3nt: TGTGCCAGCAGCTTCTCGGGATCGGGCTGGGGCTACACCTTC; j_gene: TRBJ1-2; d_gene: NA; v_gene: TRBV7-2; abundance: NA
CDR3aa: CATSRDRSGELFF; CDR3nt: TGTGCCACCAGCAGAGATCGGTCCGGGGAGCTGTTTTTT; j_gene: TRBJ2-2; d_gene: NA; v_gene: TRBV15; abundance: NA
CDR3aa: CASSHPFPGTTSSGYTF; CDR3nt: TGTGCCAGCAGCCACCCTTTCCCCGGGACAACTTCTAGTGGCTACACCTTC; j_gene: TRBJ1-2; d_gene: NA; v_gene: TRBV7-2; abundance: NA
CDR3aa: CASSRGLAGRNEQFF; CDR3nt: TGTGCCAGCAGCCGGGGACTAGCGGGAAGGAATGAGCAGTTCTTC; j_gene: TRBJ2-1; d_gene: TRBD2; v_gene: TRBV3-1/TRBV3-2; abundance: NA
CDR3aa: CASSGNGGMVTDTQYF; CDR3nt: TGTGCCAGCAGTGGAAACGGGGGTATGGTAACAGATACGCAGTATTTT; j_gene: TRBJ2-3; d_gene: NA; v_gene: TRBV6-1; abundance: once
CDR3aa: CASSSHIEAKNIQYF; CDR3nt: TGTGCCAGCAGCTCCCATATAGAAGCCAAAAACATTCAGTACTTC; j_gene: TRBJ2-4; d_gene: NA; v_gene: TRBV5-8; abundance: NA
CDR3aa: CASSIGSGNQETQYF; CDR3nt: TGTGCCAGCAGCATTGGATCGGGAAACCAAGAGACCCAGTACTTC; j_gene: TRBJ2-5; d_gene: NA; v_gene: TRBV3-1/TRBV3-2; abundance: NA
CDR3aa: CASRSDRERATGELFF; CDR3nt: TGTGCCAGCAGGAGTGACAGGGAAAGGGCCACCGGGGAGCTGTTTTTT; j_gene: TRBJ2-2; d_gene: TRBD1; v_gene: TRBV7-3; abundance: NA
CDR3aa: CASSFSGPDEAFF; CDR3nt: TGTGCCAGCAGCTTTTCAGGGCCGGATGAAGCTTTCTTT; j_gene: TRBJ1-1; d_gene: NA; v_gene: TRBV11-1; abundance: few
CDR3aa: CASSKGLFRHNNEKLFF; CDR3nt: TGTGCCAGCAGCAAAGGCTTGTTCAGACATAATAATGAAAAACTGTTTTTT; j_gene: TRBJ1-4; d_gene: NA; v_gene: TRBV21-1; abundance: NA
CDR3aa: CASSEVGASGGRRETQYF; CDR3nt: TGTGCCAGCAGTGAAGTTGGGGCGAGCGGGGGTCGTCGGGAGACCCAGTACTTC; j_gene: TRBJ2-5; d_gene: TRBD2; v_gene: TRBV6-1; abundance: once
CDR3aa: CASSPGANINTEAFF; CDR3nt: TGTGCCAGCAGCCCCGGAGCGAACATAAACACTGAAGCTTTCTTT; j_gene: TRBJ1-1; d_gene: NA; v_gene: TRBV14; abundance: NA
CDR3aa: CASLDQKVADTQYF; CDR3nt: TGTGCCAGCCTAGACCAAAAGGTCGCAGATACGCAGTATTTT; j_gene: TRBJ2-3; d_gene: NA; v_gene: TRBV28; abundance: once
CDR3aa: CASSPTGSGKLFF; CDR3nt: TGTGCCAGCAGCCCAACCGGGTCGGGAAAACTGTTTTTT; j_gene: TRBJ1-4; d_gene: NA; v_gene: TRBV7-3; abundance: once
CDR3aa: CASSSSGRHTDTQYF; CDR3nt: TGTGCCAGCAGCTCTAGCGGGAGGCACACAGATACGCAGTATTTT; j_gene: TRBJ2-3; d_gene: TRBD2; v_gene: TRBV11-2; abundance: NA
CDR3aa: CASSLAFGDEQYF; CDR3nt: TGTGCCAGCAGTTTAGCTTTCGGGGACGAGCAGTACTTC; j_gene: TRBJ2-7; d_gene: NA; v_gene: TRBV27; abundance: once
CDR3aa: CASSPIRDRNNEKLFF; CDR3nt: TGCGCCAGCAGCCCGATCCGGGACAGGAATAATGAAAAACTGTTTTTT; j_gene: TRBJ1-4; d_gene: TRBD1; v_gene: TRBV4-1; abundance: once
CDR3aa: CASSSFGELFF; CDR3nt: TGTGCCAGCAGTTCCTTCGGGGAGCTGTTTTTT; j_gene: TRBJ2-2; d_gene: NA; v_gene: TRBV12-3/TRBV12-4; abundance: NA
CDR3aa: CASSQETRGGGTQYF; CDR3nt: TGCGCCAGCAGCCAAGAAACGCGGGGGGGCGGGACCCAGTACTTC; j_gene: TRBJ2-5; d_gene: TRBD2; v_gene: TRBV4-3; abundance: NA
CDR3aa: CASSQADNQPQHF; CDR3nt: TGTGCCAGCAGCCAAGCAGACAATCAGCCCCAGCATTTT; j_gene: TRBJ1-5; d_gene: NA; v_gene: TRBV3-1/TRBV3-2; abundance: NA
CDR3aa: CASNAGFFTEAFF; CDR3nt: TGTGCCAGCAACGCAGGGTTTTTCACTGAAGCTTTCTTT; j_gene: TRBJ1-1; d_gene: NA; v_gene: TRBV6-6; abundance: NA
CDR3aa: CASSLGRENTQYF; CDR3nt: TGTGCCAGCAGCTTAGGGCGGGAGAATACGCAGTATTTT; j_gene: TRBJ2-3; d_gene: TRBD2; v_gene: TRBV11-3; abundance: NA
CDR3aa: CASTSTNTDTQYF; CDR3nt: TGCGCCAGCACGAGTACCAACACAGATACGCAGTATTTT; j_gene: TRBJ2-3; d_gene: NA; v_gene: TRBV5-1; abundance: NA
CDR3aa: CASSYTGGDWTEAFF; CDR3nt: TGTGCCAGCAGTTATACAGGGGGTGATTGGACTGAAGCTTTCTTT; j_gene: TRBJ1-1; d_gene: TRBD1; v_gene: TRBV6-6; abundance: NA
CDR3aa: CASSDRGPSDTQYF; CDR3nt: TGCGCCAGCAGCGACAGGGGGCCGTCAGATACGCAGTATTTT; j_gene: TRBJ2-3; d_gene: TRBD1; v_gene: TRBV5-1; abundance: NA
CDR3aa: CASSPTSGVSGELFF; CDR3nt: TGTGCCAGCTCACCAACTAGCGGGGTGTCCGGGGAGCTGTTTTTT; j_gene: TRBJ2-2; d_gene: TRBD2; v_gene: TRBV18; abundance: NA